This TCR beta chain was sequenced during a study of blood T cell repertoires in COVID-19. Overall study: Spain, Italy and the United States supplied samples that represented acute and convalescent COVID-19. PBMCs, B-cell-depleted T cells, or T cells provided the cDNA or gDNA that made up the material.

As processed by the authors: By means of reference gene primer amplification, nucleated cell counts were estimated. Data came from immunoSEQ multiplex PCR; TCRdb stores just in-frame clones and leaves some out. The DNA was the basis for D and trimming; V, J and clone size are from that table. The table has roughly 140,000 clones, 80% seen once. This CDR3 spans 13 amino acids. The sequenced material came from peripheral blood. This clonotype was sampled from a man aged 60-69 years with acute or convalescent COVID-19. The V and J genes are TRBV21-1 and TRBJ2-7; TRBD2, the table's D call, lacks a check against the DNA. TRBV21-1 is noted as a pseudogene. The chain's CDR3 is CASTLSRTYEQYF. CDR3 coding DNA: TGTGCCAGCACTTTAAGCCGCACCTACGAGCAGTACTTC.